This record concerns one TCR beta chain sequence. The CDR3 loop spans 16 amino acids. Per germline, CDR1 SGHNT and CDR2 YENEEA. The ends were cut back, 2 bases at V and 2 bases at J, with 14 bases in the middle. This sample was included in a study of patients and donors after allogeneic stem cell transplantation. Each CDR3 protein gets one entry after TCRdb re-called the RT-PCR reads with MiXCR. The table shows about 410,000 distinct CDR3 sequences, with under 20% occurring only once. The receptor comes from a human donor who was either an allogeneic HSCT recipient or a stem cell or donor lymphocyte infusion donor (not recorded which). It is not recorded whose cells these are; they may come from a transplant donor. The sample was blood, either unsorted or a sorted T cell fraction (not recorded which). The chain joins TRBV11-3 to TRBJ2-3, with unresolved D. The CDR3 region has the DNA TGTGCCAGCAGCTTATTCGGTAGGGTCCACACAGATACGCAGTATTTT. Its protein product is CASSLFGRVHTDTQYF.